This T cell receptor (beta chain) was documented in a study of shared clonotypes between healthy human individuals. Deep was the level at which the assay was run. This table comes from immunoSEQ multiplex PCR, and its TCRdb copy is limited to in-frame clones, with some not included. Of roughly 600,000 clones in the sample, about 98% were seen once. The germline V gene has CDR1 PRHDT and CDR2 FYEKMQ (reference sequence). V lost 3 bases and J lost 2, with 8 bases in between. This CDR3 is 13 amino acids long. Naive CD8 cells comprised CD45RO-negative, CCR7-positively selected cells, excluding terminally differentiated effector memory CD45RA+ cells.

The V and J genes are TRBV13 and TRBJ2-7, with a tentative D call TRBD2 (5 bases). Source material: naive CD8+ T cells sorted from blood. The receptor's source is a man aged 25 to 40 in good health. CDR3 coding DNA: TGTGCCAGCAGCTTTGGAGCGGCCTACGAGCAGTACTTC. This gives the protein CASSFGAAYEQYF.